The 22 T cell receptor beta chains below were found in one sample sequenced in a study of cytomegalovirus exposure and HLA in healthy donors listed by TCRdb under 2017. The library was prepared using the immunoSEQ multiplex PCR assay. For the multiplex PCR, a mixture combining 60 forward primers for TCR Vbeta segments and 13 reverse primers for TCR Jbeta segments was used. Held by TCRdb, this immuneACCESS table contains in-frame sequences only and omits some clones. Under half of the omission traces to an unresolved V gene where checked; the cause of the rest is unknown. This sample lists under 200,000 clones; 79% were detected once. The top ten clonotypes cover less than 2.5% of the sample. The sequenced material came from PBMCs. These TCRs come from a woman between 50 and 59 years old in good health and CMV-seronegative.

The chain joins TRBV29-1 to TRBJ2-1; D gene ambiguous. The CDR3 has 15 residues. Germline V CDR1 and CDR2: SQVTM, ANQGSEA. V was cut by 1 base and J by 0 bases, with 10 bases left in between. CDR3 nucleotides: TGCAGCGTTGAAGGTACGGGTTACTCCTACAATGAGCAGTTCTTC. It codes for CSVEGTGYSYNEQFF.

The chain carries TRBV29-1 and TRBJ1-2; D is uncertain. CDR1 is SQVTM and CDR2 is ANQGSEA in the germline V gene. V was trimmed by 6 bases and J by 4 bases, leaving 9 bases between them. This CDR3 region has 11 residues. CDR3 amino acids: CSVGEFYGYTF. In nucleotides, the CDR3 is TGCAGCGTCGGAGAATTCTATGGCTACACCTTC. Complete variable domain (other parts from reference TRBV29-1 and TRBJ1-2): SAVISQKPSRDICQRGTSLTIQCQVDSQVTMMFWYRQQPGQSLTLIATANQGSEATYESGFVIDKFPISRPNLTFSTLTVSNMSPEDSSIYLCSVGEFYGYTFGSGTRLTVV.

The rearrangement uses TRBV6-5 and TRBJ2-1; D possibly corresponds to TRBD2 (6 bases). The germline V gene has CDR1 MNHEY and CDR2 SVGAGI. V lost 6 bases, J lost 9 bases, and 15 bases lay in between. The CDR3 contains 13 residues. CDR3 DNA: TGTGCCAGCAGGGGGTCGCGGGGCGGTGAGCAGTTCTTC. Its protein product is CASRGSRGGEQFF.

The V and J genes are TRBV28 and TRBJ2-5, with TRBD1 matching over 8 bases. CDR1 is MDHEN and CDR2 is SYDVKM in the germline V gene. This CDR3 has 15 residues. Unmatched junction bases numbered 6, after V lost 1 base and J lost 5 bases. This CDR3 reads CASSLSGAGGETQYF. Written as DNA, the CDR3 is TGTGCCAGCAGTTTATCGGGGGCAGGGGGCGAGACCCAGTACTTC.

This clone is a singleton in its sample. The chain combines TRBV7-2 with TRBJ2-6, with D unclear. Trimming shortened V by 2 bases and J by 1 base, and 9 bases separated the two germline ends. The CDR3 extends over 16 amino acids. CDR1 and CDR2 from the germline V gene are SGHTA and FQGNSA. The DNA for the CDR3 is TGTGCCAGCAGCTTAAAGAGATTTTCTGGGGCCAACGTCCTGACTTTC. Amino acid sequence: CASSLKRFSGANVLTF.

The chain combines TRBV5-5 with TRBJ2-7; 10 nucleotides line up with TRBD2. Germline CDR1 is SGHKS and CDR2 is YYEKEE (reference sequence). V was pared by 4 bases and J by 6 bases, with 10 bases of the junction left unmatched. The CDR3 spans 15 residues. DNA for the CDR3: TGTGCCAGCAGCCGAGCGGGAGGGGGGGCGAGCGAGCAGTACTTC. Translation gives CASSRAGGGASEQYF.

The sample holds a few counts of this clone. V gene TRBV28 combines with J gene TRBJ2-1, with a tentative D call TRBD2 (6 bases). This CDR3 comprises 12 residues. Germline CDR1 reads MDHEN; CDR2 reads SYDVKM. The germline V and J ends were trimmed by 6 bases and 13 bases, with 16 bases remaining between them. For the CDR3, the DNA is TGTGCCAGCAGGGGAGGCGTCCCCCCACAGTTCTTC. It encodes CASRGGVPPQFF.

The chain joins TRBV28 to TRBJ1-2; tentative D call: TRBD1 (5 bases). The V end was cut by 4 bases, the J end by 2 bases, with 20 bases between. Germline lookup yields CDR1 MDHEN and CDR2 SYDVKM. The CDR3 extends over 17 amino acids. The CDR3 sequence: CASSSAREQDQNYGYTF. The DNA of the CDR3 is TGTGCCAGCAGTTCCGCCAGGGAACAGGACCAGAACTATGGCTACACCTTC.

The J gene is TRBJ2-7, the V gene TRBV6-1, with D perhaps TRBD1 (6 bases). Trimming shortened V by 6 bases and J by 3 bases, and 15 bases separated the two germline ends. The CDR3 totals 14 residues. Germline CDR1 reads MNHNS; CDR2 reads SASEGT. The DNA for the CDR3 is TGTGCCAGCAGGGAAACAGGGACCATCTACGAGCAGTACTTC. Amino acids: CASRETGTIYEQYF.

Comments on this clone: The identical CDR3 is also encoded by other nucleotide sequences in the sample. The rearrangement joins TRBV9 to TRBJ1-6; possible D gene TRBD1, 5 bases. The CDR3 length is 15 residues. Deletions cut 3 bases from V and 7 bases from J, with 14 bases between. Per germline, CDR1 SGDLS and CDR2 YYNGEE. CDR3 residues: CASSAAGRGNSPLHF. In DNA form, the CDR3 reads TGTGCCAGCAGCGCGGCGGGCCGGGGGAATTCACCCCTCCACTTT.

This clone was recorded once. V and J are TRBV28 and TRBJ1-2; tentative D call: TRBD1 (6 bases). This CDR3 has 12 residues. Trimming pared 7 bases from V and 4 bases from J, leaving 10 bases between. Germline V gene data show CDR1 as MDHEN and CDR2 as SYDVKM. CDR3 region: CASTSQGYGYTF. Here the CDR3 DNA reads TGTGCCAGCACCTCACAGGGCTATGGCTACACCTTC.

V gene TRBV28 combines with J gene TRBJ2-1; D might be TRBD2 (6 bases). This CDR3 region has 14 residues. The V gene's germline CDR1 is MDHEN and CDR2 SYDVKM. The germline V and J ends were trimmed by 3 bases and 2 bases, with 8 bases remaining between them. As DNA, the CDR3 is TGTGCCAGCAGTTTTCGCGGGACCTACAATGAGCAGTTCTTC. Amino acids: CASSFRGTYNEQFF.

The V gene is TRBV6-1, the J gene TRBJ1-4; the D gene is possibly TRBD1 (6 bases). V dropped 5 bases and J dropped 7 bases, with 11 bases sitting between them. In germline, CDR1 is MNHNS, CDR2 SASEGT. The CDR3 is made up of 13 amino acids. The CDR3 DNA sequence: TGTGCCAGCAGTACTAGACAGGCTGAAAAACTGTTTTTT. Its translation: CASSTRQAEKLFF.

This chain joins TRBV6-4 and TRBJ2-5, with TRBD1 matching over 7 bases. The tail of the sequence fits TRBJ2-7 better, so the J call may be wrong. CDR3 length equals 13 residues. Germline V lookup: CDR1 MRHNA, CDR2 SNTAGT. The CDR3 sequence: CASSQTGRDEQYF. Here the CDR3 DNA reads TGTGCCAGCAGCCAGACAGGGCGAGACGAGCAGTACTTC.

The chain is built from TRBV7-7 and TRBJ2-5; 7 bases align to TRBD2. Unmatched junction bases numbered 6, after V lost 4 bases and J lost 1 base. The CDR3 sequence is 15 residues long. CDR1 and CDR2 from the germline V gene are SSHAT and FNYEAQ (reference sequence). CDR3 region: CASSSRGGPQETQYF. The CDR3 nucleotides are TGTGCCAGCAGCTCCCGGGGAGGGCCCCAAGAGACCCAGTACTTC.

V and J are TRBV29-1 and TRBJ2-3; the match to TRBD2 covers 10 bases. Germline lookup yields CDR1 SQVTM and CDR2 ANQGSEA. This CDR3 has 16 amino acids. V gave up 4 bases and J gave up 1 base; unmatched junction bases: 8. The CDR3 sequence: CSVVKDGTSGTDTQYF. CDR3 sequence (DNA): TGCAGCGTTGTAAAGGACGGGACTAGCGGCACAGATACGCAGTATTTT.

This chain uses TRBV5-1 with TRBJ2-7, with D perhaps matching TRBD1 (5 bases). The CDR3 spans 17 residues. The germline CDR1 and CDR2 sequences are SGHRS and YFSETQ. Trimming pared 0 bases from V and 3 bases from J, leaving 19 bases between. The CDR3 protein is CASSLAPGPGIVYEQYF. For the CDR3, the DNA is TGCGCCAGCAGCTTGGCCCCAGGGCCAGGGATTGTCTACGAGCAGTACTTC.

This clone came up a few times. CDR3: CASSLVGQGYNEQFF. As DNA, the CDR3 is TGCGCCAGCAGCTTGGTCGGACAGGGCTACAATGAGCAGTTCTTC. This chain uses TRBV5-1 with TRBJ2-1; 8 nucleotides match TRBD1. The CDR3 is 15 amino acids. The germline V gene has CDR1 SGHRS and CDR2 YFSETQ. The junction had 2 bases not matched to a gene; V was cut back by 0 bases and J by 3 bases.

The V gene is TRBV7-6, the J gene TRBJ2-3, with TRBD2 matching 15 bases. The CDR3 is 15 residues long. Germline V CDR1 and CDR2: SGHVS, FNYEAQ. V lost 5 bases, J lost 6 bases, and 3 bases stayed unmatched. CDR3 DNA: TGTGCCAGCAGCGTGGGACTAGCGGGGGGCGATACGCAGTATTTT. Translating gives CASSVGLAGGDTQYF.

CDR3 DNA sequence: TGCGCCAGCAGCTTTCCAGGGTTCGACGAGCAGTACTTC. Translation: CASSFPGFDEQYF. The chain combines TRBV5-1 with TRBJ2-5; TRBD1 is a possible D gene (5 bases). The DNA end is more similar to TRBJ2-7, so the J call may be wrong. Germline V gene sequence: CDR1 SGHRS, CDR2 YFSETQ. This CDR3 is 13 amino acids long.

The chain carries TRBV11-1 and TRBJ2-5; 11 nucleotides line up with TRBD2. V was pared by 0 bases and J by 5 bases, with 8 bases of the junction left unmatched. The CDR3 has 17 residues. CDR1 and CDR2 (germline): SGHAT, FQDESV (reference sequence). The CDR3 nucleotides read TGTGCCAGCAGCTTAGCAGAGCTAGCGGGAGGATGGGAGACCCAGTACTTC. Encoded protein: CASSLAELAGGWETQYF.

The CDR3 protein is CASNTGTGGEGTEAFF. CDR3 bases: TGTGCCAGCAACACAGGGACAGGGGGCGAGGGGACTGAAGCTTTCTTT. The chain uses TRBV18 and TRBJ1-1; the match to TRBD1 covers 12 bases. The germline V gene encodes CDR1 KGHSH and CDR2 LQKENI. V gave up 8 bases and J gave up 5 bases; unmatched junction bases: 12. CDR3 size: 16 residues.